The entry that follows covers one T cell receptor (beta chain) sequence. The data originate from a study of OX40 agonist ivuxolimab in advanced cancers. Germline V CDR1 and CDR2: MNHNY, SVGAGI (reference sequence). CDR3 length: 16 residues. Trimming pared 4 bases from V and 3 bases from J, leaving 18 bases between. Method: immunoSEQ multiplex PCR; TCRdb's copy keeps in-frame clones and lacks some. This sample has about 98,000 clones, with about 85% found just once. The material was CD4+ or CD8+ T cells sorted from blood, obtained in a trial of the OX40 agonist ivuxolimab. The clonotype originates from an adult with an advanced solid tumor such as melanoma, head and neck, liver or kidney cancer. The V gene is TRBV6-6, the J gene TRBJ1-2; D possibly corresponds to TRBD1 (5 bases). The CDR3 region is CASSSYGGGRYYGYTF. Here the CDR3 DNA reads TGTGCCAGCAGTTCATACGGGGGGGGACGGTACTATGGCTACACCTTC.